This is a list of T cell receptor beta chains from one sample in a study of CD8+CD57+ T cells in acquired aplastic anemia. TCRdb re-derived calls from the reads in MiXCR, one entry per CDR3 protein. The sample consists of about 180,000 distinct CDR3 sequences, roughly 48% of them appearing once. Input material: sorted CD4+, CD8+, or CD8+CD57+ T cells (not recorded which) from PBMCs. The receptors stem from a human donor with aplastic anemia. The CDR3 runs from the conserved cysteine through the conserved F or W. The order of the fields is J gene, V gene, D gene, clone size, CDR3 DNA, CDR3 protein. The D gene is left open where the match is weak. A row's size may be missing; if present it is once, few, many or a size class.

TRBJ2-7 TRBV6-5 TRBD1 many TGTGCCAGCAGTTACCGACAGGGTTACGAGCAGTACTTC CASSYRQGYEQYF
TRBJ2-2 TRBV12-3/TRBV12-4 . . TGTGCCAGCAGTTACAGCGGAACCGGGGAGCTGTTTTTT CASSYSGTGELFF
TRBJ1-5 TRBV6-1 . . TGTGCCAGCAGTGAAAATAGGGGCAGGAATCAGCCCCAGCATTTT CASSENRGRNQPQHF
TRBJ2-7 TRBV11-1 TRBD2 . TGTGCCAGCAGTGCTAGAGAAGGACTAGCGGGGGATATCTACGAGCAGTACTTC CASSAREGLAGDIYEQYF
TRBJ1-3 TRBV24-1 . few TGTGCCACCTCCTCGGGGGGCTCTGGAAACACCATATATTTT CATSSGGSGNTIYF
TRBJ2-1 TRBV10-3 TRBD1 . TGTGCCATCACCATTGACAGGGAGAACAATGAGCAGTTCTTC CAITIDRENNEQFF
TRBJ2-1 TRBV7-2 TRBD2 . TGTGCCAGCAGCGGAGCGGGATCTAACTACAATGAGCAGTTCTTC CASSGAGSNYNEQFF
TRBJ1-1 TRBV7-8 . many TGTGCCAGCAGCTTAGTCGAGGGCGAAGCTTTCTTT CASSLVEGEAFF
TRBJ2-2 TRBV11-2 TRBD1 many TGTGCCAGCAGCAGGGACAGGGGGTTCGGGGAGCTGTTTTTT CASSRDRGFGELFF
TRBJ2-2 TRBV15 . . TGTGCCACCAGCAGATTGTACACCGGGGAGCTGTTTTTT CATSRLYTGELFF
TRBJ2-1 TRBV5-4 TRBD2 . TGTGCCAGCAGACTTGGTGCTAGCGGGGGCTACAATGAGCAGTTCTTC CASRLGASGGYNEQFF
TRBJ2-7 TRBV15 . few TGTGCCACCAGCGGGGATCCCGAAGGGCACGAGCAGTACTTC CATSGDPEGHEQYF
TRBJ2-7 TRBV7-9 . . TGTGCCAGCAGCTTTGGGGTTTGGGGATCCTACGAGCAGTACTTC CASSFGVWGSYEQYF
TRBJ2-2 TRBV15 TRBD2 few TGTGCCACCAGCAGCTTGACTAGCGATCACGGGGAGCTGTTTTTT CATSSLTSDHGELFF
TRBJ1-1 TRBV7-6 . . TGTGCCAGCAGCCGGGCGACTTACACTGAAGCTTTCTTT CASSRATYTEAFF
TRBJ2-5 TRBV6-1 . . TGTGCCAGCAGTTCACGACAGGGAGGAGAGACCCAGTACTTC CASSSRQGGETQYF
TRBJ2-1 TRBV4-1 . few TGCGCCAGCAGCCAAATAGGGGGGAGCTCCTACAATGAGCAGTTCTTC CASSQIGGSSYNEQFF
TRBJ2-1 TRBV5-4 TRBD2 . TGTGCCAGCAGCTTCGACGGGGGCGGGGGGCGGCTAAATGAGCAGTTCTTC CASSFDGGGGRLNEQFF
TRBJ1-2 TRBV6-1 . many TGTGCCAGCAGTAGGGCAGGGACCAACTATGGCTACACCTTC CASSRAGTNYGYTF
TRBJ2-5 TRBV19 . many TGTGCCAGTAGTAACCTTGGGGAGACCCAGTACTTC CASSNLGETQYF
TRBJ2-5 TRBV14 TRBD1 once TGTGCCAGCAGTCAAGACAGGGTGCCCCAAGAGACCCAGTACTTC CASSQDRVPQETQYF
TRBJ1-6 TRBV19 . many TGTGCCAGTAGTATGGTGACACAGATCTATAATTCACCCCTCCACTTT CASSMVTQIYNSPLHF
TRBJ2-7 TRBV5-6 TRBD1 . TGTGCCAGCAGCTTACCCGGGACAGGATACGAGCAGTACTTC CASSLPGTGYEQYF
TRBJ2-5 TRBV29-1 . many TGCAGCGTAGGAGGACGGACTAAATGGACCCAGTACTTC CSVGGRTKWTQYF
TRBJ1-1 TRBV5-1 TRBD1 many TGCGCCAGCAGCTTATTGGACAGGGCGCGGTCTGTTGAAGCTTTCTTT CASSLLDRARSVEAFF
TRBJ2-2 TRBV12-3/TRBV12-4 . . TGTGCCAGCAGTCCGGAGGGACTGCTGAACACCGGGGAGCTGTTTTTT CASSPEGLLNTGELFF
TRBJ1-1 TRBV5-1 . many TGCGCCAGCAGCTTTCAGGGTCTAGGCACTGAAGCTTTCTTT CASSFQGLGTEAFF
TRBJ1-2 TRBV24-1 . . TGTGCCACCAGTGATTCGTCGGAGGCCTATGGCTACACCTTC CATSDSSEAYGYTF
TRBJ1-1 TRBV7-3 . many TGTGCCAGCAGCTTAGGTACCAGACTGAACACTGAAGCTTTCTTT CASSLGTRLNTEAFF